This T cell receptor (beta chain) was recorded in a study of blood T cells in healthy people across ages. Study-level background: About one barcoded beta molecule per two T cells was captured by template switching.

It was with a sample-barcoded 5' primer and a J-beta primer mix that a second PCR of about 6 to 12 cycles was run. TCRdb recomputed calls from the 5' RACE reads with MiXCR, one row per CDR3 protein. In the table there are around 800,000 distinct CDR3 sequences, approximately 67% of which are singletons. Worth noting for this clonotype: What it binds is unknown.

The germline V gene encodes CDR1 MNHEY and CDR2 SVGAGI. The CDR3 is 14 residues long. Trimming shortened V by 8 bases and J by 6 bases, and 14 bases separated the two germline ends. Findings and caveats of the study: There were more naive CD4+ cells and higher diversity in long-lived donors than in aged donors.

This TCR was sampled from a man in his thirties or forties in good health. The V and J genes are TRBV6-5 and TRBJ1-6; unclear D gene. Material for sequencing was blood. The chain's CDR3 is CASRLVDPNSPLHF. The CDR3 coding sequence is TGTGCCAGCCGTTTGGTGGACCCTAATTCACCCCTCCACTTT.